This T cell receptor beta chain was observed in a study of blood T cell repertoires in COVID-19. Clones were read by immunoSEQ multiplex PCR, and TCRdb kept only the in-frame ones, dropping some. Altogether 250,000 to 300,000 clones are present, 75% to 90% being singletons, with the ten largest covering 10%. The J segment lost 4 bases and the V segment lost 2 bases, leaving 6 bases of the junction unmatched. The CDR3 spans 15 residues. Germline V gene lookup returns CDR1 SGHRS and CDR2 YFSETQ. Sequencing used peripheral blood. The receptor's source is a woman aged 70 to 79 with COVID-19, enrolled during active disease. The chain is built from TRBV5-1 and TRBJ2-1; 7 positions agree with TRBD1. DNA for the CDR3: TGCGCCAGCAGCTTCCAGGGGGAGCCATACAATGAGCAGTTCTTC. Encoded protein: CASSFQGEPYNEQFF.